The clone carrying this T cell receptor beta chain is a singleton in its sample. This same CDR3 is encoded by further DNA sequences in the sample. These data belong to a study of shared clonotypes between healthy human individuals. Across the whole study: In total, the donors were a couple of women and a few men aged 18 to 49. Three CD4 naive, three CD4 memory, two CD8 naive and one CD8 memory plate were used per donor.

Germline CDR1 and CDR2: SGHTA and FQGNSA. After removal of 4 bases from V and 3 bases from J, the junction contained 5 bases not matched to a gene. CDR3 size: 14 residues. The authors loaded 200 ng DNA, roughly 33,000 T cell genomes, into sorted-subset replicate PCRs. Only in-frame clones appear in the TCRdb table, and some are missing; sequencing was by immunoSEQ multiplex PCR. The profile shows around 2.3 million clones, around 95% of them singletons. The donor cohort consisted entirely of Caucasian adults residing in Nashville, Tennessee. The receptor's source is a man between 18 and 29 years old in good health. The specimen sequenced was naive CD4+ T cells sorted from blood. Subset given: CD45RA+ positively selected. J is TRBJ1-2 and V is TRBV7-2; 7 positions match TRBD1. The DNA of the CDR3 is TGTGCCAGCAGCTCCGATGGGACAGACTATGGCTACACCTTC. This translates into CASSSDGTDYGYTF.